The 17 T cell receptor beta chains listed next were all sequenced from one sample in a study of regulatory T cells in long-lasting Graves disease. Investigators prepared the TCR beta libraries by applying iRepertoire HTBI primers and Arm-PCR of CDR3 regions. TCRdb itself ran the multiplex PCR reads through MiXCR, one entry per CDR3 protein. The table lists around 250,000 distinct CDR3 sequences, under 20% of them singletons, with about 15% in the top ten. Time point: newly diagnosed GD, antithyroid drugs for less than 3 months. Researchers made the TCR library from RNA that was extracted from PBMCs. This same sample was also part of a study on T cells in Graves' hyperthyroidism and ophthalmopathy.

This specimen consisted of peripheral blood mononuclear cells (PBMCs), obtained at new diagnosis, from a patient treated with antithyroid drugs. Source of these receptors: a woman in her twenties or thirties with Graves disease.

The CDR3 coding sequence is TGTGCCAGCAGTTTATCGGCTAGCGGGTACAATGAGCAGTTCTTC. Residues: CASSLSASGYNEQFF. The chain couples TRBV27 to TRBJ2-1, with TRBD2 matching 8 bases. The CDR3 consists of 15 residues. Trimming at V came to 0 bases and at J to 4 bases, leaving 2 bases not matched to a gene. Per the germline V gene, CDR1 is MNHEY and CDR2 is SMNVEV (reference sequence).

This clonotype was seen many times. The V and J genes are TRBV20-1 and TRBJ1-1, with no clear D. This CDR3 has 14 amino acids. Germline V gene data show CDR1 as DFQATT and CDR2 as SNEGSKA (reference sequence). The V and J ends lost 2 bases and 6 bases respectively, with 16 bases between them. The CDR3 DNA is TGCAGTGCTAGATTGGGCGGCGGACCCCCTGAAGCTTTCTTT. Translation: CSARLGGGPPEAFF.

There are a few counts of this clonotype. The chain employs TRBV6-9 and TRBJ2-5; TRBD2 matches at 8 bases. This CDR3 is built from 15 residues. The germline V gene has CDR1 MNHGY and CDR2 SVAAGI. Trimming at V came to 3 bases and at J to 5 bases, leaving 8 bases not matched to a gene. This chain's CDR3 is CASSYVAGTGETQYF. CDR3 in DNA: TGTGCCAGCAGTTACGTAGCGGGGACGGGGGAGACCCAGTACTTC.

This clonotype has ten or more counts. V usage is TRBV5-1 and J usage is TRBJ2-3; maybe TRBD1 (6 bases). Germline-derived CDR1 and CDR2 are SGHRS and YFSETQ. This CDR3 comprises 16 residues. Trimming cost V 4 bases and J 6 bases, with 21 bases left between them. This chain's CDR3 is CASSPGSGNRGDTQYF. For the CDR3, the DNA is TGCGCCAGCAGCCCCGGCAGCGGCAATAGGGGGGATACGCAGTATTTT.

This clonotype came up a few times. The CDR3: CASSGSGTGSRNQPQHF. The CDR3 DNA sequence: TGTGCCAGCAGTGGGTCCGGGACAGGGTCGAGAAATCAGCCCCAGCATTTT. V and J are TRBV28 and TRBJ1-5; 9 bases fit TRBD1. J was trimmed by 4 bases and V by 5 bases; bases with no gene match: 12. The length of the CDR3 is 17 residues. The germline CDR1 and CDR2 sequences are MDHEN and SYDVKM.

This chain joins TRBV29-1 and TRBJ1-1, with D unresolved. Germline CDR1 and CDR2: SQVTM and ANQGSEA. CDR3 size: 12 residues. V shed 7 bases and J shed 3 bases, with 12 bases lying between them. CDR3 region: CSGEIEDTEAFF. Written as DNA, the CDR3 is TGCAGCGGGGAAATTGAGGACACTGAAGCTTTCTTT.

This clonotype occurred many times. This CDR3 reads CASSQGQTTTYEQYF. CDR3 sequence (DNA): TGTGCCAGCAGCCAAGGACAGACTACTACCTACGAGCAGTACTTC. The chain has TRBV7-2 and TRBJ2-7; maybe TRBD1 (6 bases). Germline loops: CDR1 SGHTA, CDR2 FQGNSA. V was clipped by 5 bases and J by 2 bases, with 16 bases between them. The length of the CDR3 is 15 residues.

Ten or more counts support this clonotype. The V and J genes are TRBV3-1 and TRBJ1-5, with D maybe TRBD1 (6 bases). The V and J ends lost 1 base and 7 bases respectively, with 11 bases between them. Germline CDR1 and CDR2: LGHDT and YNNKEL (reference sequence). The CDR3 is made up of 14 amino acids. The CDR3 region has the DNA TGTGCCAGCAGCCAAGGCAGGGGAGGACAGCCCCAGCATTTT. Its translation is CASSQGRGGQPQHF.

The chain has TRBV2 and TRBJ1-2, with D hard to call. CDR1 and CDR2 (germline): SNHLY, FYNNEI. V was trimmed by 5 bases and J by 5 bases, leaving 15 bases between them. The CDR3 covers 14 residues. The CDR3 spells CASSLSRGGYGYTF. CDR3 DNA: TGTGCCAGCAGTCTATCCCGTGGAGGGTATGGCTACACCTTC.

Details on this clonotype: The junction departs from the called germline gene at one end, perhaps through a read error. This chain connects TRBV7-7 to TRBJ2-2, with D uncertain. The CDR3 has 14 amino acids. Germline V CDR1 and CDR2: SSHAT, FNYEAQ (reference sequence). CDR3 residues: CASSPNRNTGELFF. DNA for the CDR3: TGTGCTAGCAGCCCCAATAGGAACACCGGGGAGCTGTTTTTT.

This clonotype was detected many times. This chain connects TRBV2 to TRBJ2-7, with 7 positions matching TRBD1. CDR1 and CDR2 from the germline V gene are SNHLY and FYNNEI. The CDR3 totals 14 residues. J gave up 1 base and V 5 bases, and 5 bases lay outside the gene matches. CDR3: CASSSGTVSYEQYF. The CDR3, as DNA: TGTGCCAGCAGTTCCGGGACAGTTTCCTACGAGCAGTACTTC.

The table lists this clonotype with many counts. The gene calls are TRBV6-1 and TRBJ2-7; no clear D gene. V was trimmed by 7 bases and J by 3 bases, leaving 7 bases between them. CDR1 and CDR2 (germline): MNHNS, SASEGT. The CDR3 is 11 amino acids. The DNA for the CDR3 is TGTGCCAGCACCGACAACTACGAGCAGTACTTC. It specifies CASTDNYEQYF.

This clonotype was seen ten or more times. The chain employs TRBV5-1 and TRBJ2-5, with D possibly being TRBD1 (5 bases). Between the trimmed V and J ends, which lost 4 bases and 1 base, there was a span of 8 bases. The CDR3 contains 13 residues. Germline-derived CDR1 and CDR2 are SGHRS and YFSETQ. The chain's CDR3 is CASSETVQETQYF. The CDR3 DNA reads TGCGCCAGCAGCGAGACAGTCCAAGAGACCCAGTACTTC.

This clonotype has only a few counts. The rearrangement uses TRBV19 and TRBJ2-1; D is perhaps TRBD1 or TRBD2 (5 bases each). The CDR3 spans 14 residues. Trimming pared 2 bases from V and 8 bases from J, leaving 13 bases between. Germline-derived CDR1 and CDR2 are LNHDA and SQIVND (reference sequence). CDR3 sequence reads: CASSIRGRSDEQFF. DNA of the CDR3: TGTGCCAGTAGTATAAGGGGCCGTAGCGATGAGCAGTTCTTC.

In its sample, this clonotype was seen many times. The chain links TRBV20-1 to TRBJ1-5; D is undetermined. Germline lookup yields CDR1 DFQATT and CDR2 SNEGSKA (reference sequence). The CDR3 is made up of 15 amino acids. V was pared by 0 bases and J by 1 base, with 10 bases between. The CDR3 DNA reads TGCAGTGCTAGAGAACCGGGCGCCAGCAATCAGCCCCAGCATTTT. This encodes CSAREPGASNQPQHF.

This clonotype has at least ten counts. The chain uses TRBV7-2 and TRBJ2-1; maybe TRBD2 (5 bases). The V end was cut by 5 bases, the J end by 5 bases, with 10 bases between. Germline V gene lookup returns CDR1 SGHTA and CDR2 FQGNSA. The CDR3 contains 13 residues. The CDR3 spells CASSLMRDNEQFF. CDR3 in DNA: TGTGCCAGCAGCCTCATGAGGGACAATGAGCAGTTCTTC.

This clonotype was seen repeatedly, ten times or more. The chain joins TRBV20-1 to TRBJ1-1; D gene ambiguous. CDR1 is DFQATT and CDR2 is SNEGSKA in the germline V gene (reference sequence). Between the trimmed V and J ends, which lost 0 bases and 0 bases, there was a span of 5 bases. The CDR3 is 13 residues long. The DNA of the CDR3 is TGCAGTGCTAGAGATTACGTGAACACTGAAGCTTTCTTT. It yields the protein CSARDYVNTEAFF.